This T cell receptor beta chain is drawn from a study of control samples from healthy donors and cancer patients. Some clones are missing from TCRdb's copy, which holds only in-frame ones; the method was immunoSEQ multiplex PCR. Of about 130,000 clones detected, 85% to 95% appear once; the ten largest clones hold roughly 1.7%. The V gene lost 2 bases and the J gene lost 5 bases, with 7 bases spanning the gap. Germline V gene data show CDR1 as SGHKS and CDR2 as YYEKEE (reference sequence). This CDR3 contains 12 residues. This chain uses TRBV5-5 with TRBJ1-1; D is unclear. Sequencing input: PBMCs. This receptor was identified in a man aged 45 to 65 with head and neck cancer. The CDR3 bases are TGTGCCAGCAGCTTCAGTTCGACTGAAGCTTTCTTT. It specifies CASSFSSTEAFF.